The 30 T cell receptor beta chains listed next were all sequenced from one sample in a study of blood T cells in healthy people across ages. Alongside a J-beta primer mix, a sample-barcoded 5' primer served in a second PCR lasting roughly 7 to 12 cycles. TCRdb re-analysed the 5' RACE reads in MiXCR, keeping a single row per CDR3 protein. The sample lists more than 1 million distinct CDR3 sequences; roughly 45% were seen once. Input material: blood. The receptor set was obtained from a woman aged 55-70 years in good health.

The chain joins TRBV29-1 to TRBJ2-1; D perhaps matches TRBD1 (5 bases). The V end lost 7 bases, the J end lost 4 bases, and 8 bases lay between the germline ends. Germline values: CDR1 SQVTM, CDR2 ANQGSEA. This CDR3 region has 11 residues. The CDR3 DNA sequence: TGCAGCGGGGGCCTTTACAATGAGCAGTTCTTC. Protein product: CSGGLYNEQFF.

The table lists this clonotype with a few counts. The CDR3 nucleotides read TGCGCCAGCGCGGGCGGGGACCTCAAGCTAGCGGGACTAGACGAGCAGTACTTC. It translates to CASAGGDLKLAGLDEQYF. V gene TRBV5-1 combines with J gene TRBJ2-7, with 9 bases that match TRBD2. Germline CDR1 and CDR2: SGHRS and YFSETQ. Trimming took 7 bases from V and 5 from J; bases not matched to a gene: 22. This CDR3 is 18 amino acids long.

This clonotype was picked up a small number of times. This chain joins TRBV10-3 and TRBJ1-1; D unresolved. V was cut by 2 bases and J by 4 bases, with 17 bases left in between. Per the germline V gene, CDR1 is ENHRY and CDR2 is SYGVKD. This CDR3 has 16 residues. The CDR3 sequence: CAISEPSSGAITEAFF. For the CDR3, the DNA is TGTGCCATCAGTGAGCCTTCGTCGGGCGCCATCACTGAAGCTTTCTTT.

This chain joins TRBV7-9 and TRBJ2-2; D unresolved. In germline, CDR1 is SEHNR, CDR2 FQNEAQ (reference sequence). The V end lost 5 bases, the J end lost 7 bases, and 8 bases lay between the germline ends. CDR3 size: 12 residues. CDR3 sequence: CASSTENGELFF. CDR3 nucleotides: TGTGCCAGCAGCACGGAAAACGGGGAGCTGTTTTTT.

The chain links TRBV7-9 to TRBJ2-5; 9 bases are shared with TRBD1. Germline CDR1 reads SEHNR; CDR2 reads FQNEAQ (reference sequence). The CDR3 is 16 amino acids. The J segment lost 4 bases and the V segment lost 2 bases, leaving 8 bases of the junction unmatched. The CDR3 coding sequence is TGTGCCAGCAGCTTATCACCGGGACAGGGACCAGAGACCCAGTACTTC. As protein: CASSLSPGQGPETQYF.

This clonotype was counted between two and nine times. The rearrangement uses TRBV12-3 or TRBV12-4 and TRBJ2-6, with TRBD1 matching over 9 bases. This CDR3 has 16 residues. V shed 6 bases and J 3 bases; nucleotides not matched to a gene: 6. In DNA, the CDR3 is TGTGCCAGCAGCATTACAGGGGGCCATGGGGCCAACGTCCTGACTTTC. It translates to CASSITGGHGANVLTF.

CDR3 bases: TGTGCCAGCAGCTTAGAGACTTCCACCACAGATACGCAGTATTTT. Protein sequence: CASSLETSTTDTQYF. The genes are TRBV7-8 and TRBJ2-3; no definite D call. CDR3 size: 15 residues. CDR1 is SGHVS, CDR2 FQNEAQ, per germline. Trimming stripped 1 base from V and 2 bases from J, with 10 bases between.

This clonotype was recorded many times. The chain joins TRBV20-1 to TRBJ2-3, with 7 bases that match TRBD2. V lost 5 bases, J lost 4 bases, and 9 bases stayed unmatched. This CDR3 is built from 14 residues. Germline V gene data show CDR1 as DFQATT and CDR2 as SNEGSKA (reference sequence). CDR3 DNA sequence: TGCAGTGCTTTACGTCAGGGAGGGGCAGATACGCAGTATTTT. Translation: CSALRQGGADTQYF.

The rearrangement joins TRBV11-2 to TRBJ1-4, with a possible D match to TRBD1 (5 bases). The germline V gene encodes CDR1 SGHAT and CDR2 FQNNGV. V gave up 4 bases and J gave up 8 bases, with 17 bases separating them. The CDR3 has 15 residues. CDR3 in amino acids: CASSSGGTAEEKLFF. The DNA of the CDR3 is TGTGCCAGCAGCTCGGGGGGTACGGCCGAAGAAAAACTGTTTTTT. Based on the CDR3 plus reference TRBV11-2 and TRBJ1-4, the full variable domain is EAGVAQSPRYKIIEKRQSVAFWCNPISGHATLYWYQQILGQGPKLLIQFQNNGVVDDSQLPKDRFSAERLKGVDSTLKIQPAKLEDSAVYLCASSSGGTAEEKLFFGSGTQLSVL.

This clonotype came up a few times. The gene calls are TRBV6-5 and TRBJ2-3, with a possible D match to TRBD2 (5 bases). Germline CDR1 is MNHEY and CDR2 is SVGAGI. Trimming took 0 bases from V and 2 from J, leaving 6 bases between them. The CDR3 runs to 14 residues. The CDR3 nucleotides read TGTGCCAGCAGTTACTCCCGGGACACAGATACGCAGTATTTT. Protein: CASSYSRDTDTQYF.

The chain uses TRBV20-1 and TRBJ2-3, with a tentative D call TRBD2 (5 bases). The V gene's germline CDR1 is DFQATT and CDR2 SNEGSKA (reference sequence). Deletions cut 5 bases from V and 0 bases from J, with 15 bases between. The CDR3 contains 15 residues. CDR3 DNA sequence: TGCAGTGCTGAGCCGAGGGAGACAAGCACAGATACGCAGTATTTT. Protein product: CSAEPRETSTDTQYF.

This sequence joins TRBV5-1 and TRBJ2-5; D is perhaps TRBD2 (5 bases). Gene TRBJ2-7 matches the end of the DNA better, so the J call may be wrong. This CDR3 is built from 15 residues. Germline V gene data show CDR1 as SGHRS and CDR2 as YFSETQ. CDR3 sequence: CASSLRGQQTYEQYF. In DNA, the CDR3 is TGCGCCAGCAGCTTGCGGGGTCAACAAACCTACGAGCAGTACTTC.

There are a few counts of this clonotype. The chain uses TRBV12-3 or TRBV12-4 and TRBJ2-3, with D maybe TRBD2 (6 bases). CDR3 size: 14 residues. With 3 bases removed from V and 3 bases from J, the gap between germline ends came to 10 bases. CDR3 bases: TGTGCCAGCAGTTTGACTAGAGCGACAGATACGCAGTATTTT. Its protein product is CASSLTRATDTQYF.

V is TRBV30 and J is TRBJ1-4; 8 bases fit TRBD1. The CDR3 is 14 residues long. Trimming at V came to 5 bases and at J to 6 bases, leaving 8 bases not matched to a gene. CDR1 is GTSNPN and CDR2 is SVGIG in the germline V gene (reference sequence). For the CDR3, the DNA is TGTGCCTGGCTCCGTCAGGGGGCTCATGAAAAACTGTTTTTT. The encoded protein is CAWLRQGAHEKLFF.

This clonotype came up many times. The CDR3 loop reads CASSVEGGRTYEQYF. The CDR3 DNA reads TGTGCCAGCAGCGTAGAGGGCGGGCGAACCTACGAGCAGTACTTC. The gene calls are TRBV9 and TRBJ2-7; weak D call: TRBD2 (5 bases). Germline-derived CDR1 and CDR2 are SGDLS and YYNGEE. V lost 0 bases and J lost 2, with 12 bases in between. CDR3 length: 15 amino acids.

The genes are TRBV12-3 or TRBV12-4 and TRBJ2-3, with D tentatively TRBD2 (6 bases). V was clipped by 5 bases and J by 0 bases, with 12 bases between them. The CDR3 runs to 15 residues. The CDR3 sequence: CASSRNSGSTDTQYF. The CDR3 region has the DNA TGTGCCAGCAGTCGAAATAGCGGAAGCACAGATACGCAGTATTTT.

The rearrangement links TRBV7-2 to TRBJ1-6; no clear D. The V end lost 8 bases, the J end lost 7 bases, and 12 bases lay between the germline ends. CDR1 is SGHTA, CDR2 FQGNSA, per germline. The CDR3 contains 13 residues. CDR3 bases: TGTGCCAGCGGATCCCTTCTCAATTCACCCCTCCACTTT. Residues: CASGSLLNSPLHF.

The gene calls are TRBV29-1 and TRBJ2-5; TRBD2 aligns across 8 bases. CDR3 length equals 12 residues. CDR1 and CDR2 from the germline V gene are SQVTM and ANQGSEA. V was clipped by 7 bases and J by 5 bases; unmatched bases: 6. CDR3 coding DNA: TGCAGCGCGGGGGGGGGAAGGGAGACCCAGTACTTC. Protein: CSAGGGRETQYF.

This clonotype showed up just once. The V gene is TRBV5-6, the J gene TRBJ1-1, with unresolved D. V lost 6 bases, J lost 8 bases, and 17 bases lay in between. CDR3 length: 13 amino acids. From germline, CDR1 is SGHDT and CDR2 YYEEEE. DNA for the CDR3: TGTGCCAGCACCGAACAGAGTAGGCCCGAAGCTTTCTTT. Protein product: CASTEQSRPEAFF.

This chain uses TRBV20-1 with TRBJ2-5; 13 nucleotides align to TRBD2. Gene TRBJ2-7 matches the end of the DNA better, so the J call may be wrong. There are 14 residues in the CDR3. Germline V gives CDR1 DFQATT, CDR2 SNEGSKA (reference sequence). The CDR3 sequence is CSATGLAGVIEQYF. CDR3 bases: TGCAGTGCTACAGGACTAGCGGGAGTGATCGAGCAGTACTTC.

As for this clonotype: An end of the junction does not agree with germline; a read error may underlie this. The V gene is TRBV18, the J gene TRBJ2-1, with D perhaps being TRBD1 or TRBD2 (6 bases each). Germline values: CDR1 KGHSH, CDR2 LQKENI. The CDR3 consists of 14 residues. The CDR3 loop is CTSSPKGGNNEQFF. The CDR3 DNA follows: TGTACCAGCTCACCAAAGGGGGGAAACAATGAGCAGTTCTTC.

This clonotype was seen repeatedly, ten times or more. The chain couples TRBV28 to TRBJ1-5, with a tentative D call TRBD1 (6 bases). The CDR3 runs 14 residues. The V gene lost 7 bases and the J gene lost 4 bases, with 14 bases spanning the gap. Per the germline V gene, CDR1 is MDHEN and CDR2 is SYDVKM. CDR3 amino acids: CASIAGGRNQPQHF. The CDR3 DNA reads TGTGCCAGCATAGCGGGGGGGCGGAATCAGCCCCAGCATTTT.

The rearrangement joins TRBV6-5 to TRBJ2-7; D perhaps matches TRBD2 (6 bases). The V gene lost 0 bases and the J gene lost 1 base, with 13 bases spanning the gap. Looked up from germline, CDR1 is MNHEY and CDR2 is SVGAGI. CDR3 length: 16 residues. The CDR3 loop is CASSYSTGSGSYEQYF. Here the CDR3 DNA reads TGTGCCAGCAGTTACTCGACCGGGAGTGGGTCCTACGAGCAGTACTTC.

In this sample, this clonotype turned up many times. The chain is built from TRBV3-1 and TRBJ2-1, with D perhaps matching TRBD1 or TRBD2 (9 bases each). V was trimmed by 2 bases and J by 1 base, leaving 18 bases between them. Germline assignment: CDR1 LGHDT and CDR2 YNNKEL (reference sequence). The CDR3 extends over 18 amino acids. CDR3 in DNA: TGTGCCAGCAGCCAAACAGGGGGCGCGGGGGGGTCCTACAATGAGCAGTTCTTC. This sequence encodes CASSQTGGAGGSYNEQFF.

The sample holds many counts of this clonotype. An end of the junction does not agree with germline; a read error may underlie this. The genes are TRBV27 and TRBJ2-7; no firm D call. CDR1 MNHEY and CDR2 SMNVEV come from the germline V gene (reference sequence). The CDR3 extends over 12 amino acids. The CDR3 loop reads CASSSSFYEQYF. The CDR3, as DNA: TGCGCCAGCAGCTCAAGCTTCTACGAGCAGTACTTC.

The genes are TRBV6-6 and TRBJ2-1; D could derive from TRBD1 or TRBD2 (6 bases each). The length of the CDR3 is 14 residues. V lost 8 bases to trimming and J lost 10 bases, with 21 bases between them. Germline values: CDR1 MNHNY, CDR2 SVGAGI (reference sequence). The CDR3 here is CASLGGGKRSEQFF. CDR3 DNA sequence: TGTGCCAGCCTTGGGGGCGGGAAACGTTCGGAGCAGTTCTTC.

This clonotype was seen more than once but under ten times. The chain combines TRBV10-1 with TRBJ2-5; no clear D gene. V dropped 3 bases and J dropped 6 bases, with 11 bases sitting between them. Germline values: CDR1 WNHNN, CDR2 SYGVQD (reference sequence). The CDR3 sequence is 13 residues long. CDR3 protein: CASSESGRQTQYF. CDR3 nucleotide sequence: TGCGCCAGCAGTGAATCGGGTAGACAGACCCAGTACTTC.

A word on this clonotype: One end of the junction is discordant with germline, which a read error may explain. This sequence joins TRBV20-1 and TRBJ2-1; D unclear. Germline-derived CDR1 and CDR2 are DFQATT and SNEGSKA (reference sequence). This CDR3 has 15 residues. In nucleotides, the CDR3 is TGCAGTGCTAGAGTAGGCAGCGCTTCCTACAATAAGCAGTTCTTC. It is translated as CSARVGSASYNKQFF.

The V call is TRBV6-5, the J call TRBJ2-5, with D tentatively TRBD2 (6 bases). With 1 base removed from V and 10 bases from J, the gap between germline ends came to 7 bases. CDR3 length equals 11 residues. The germline V gene has CDR1 MNHEY and CDR2 SVGAGI. CDR3 DNA sequence: TGTGCCAGCAGTTACTTCGGGGGCCAGTACTTC. Protein: CASSYFGGQYF.

This chain joins TRBV7-2 and TRBJ2-5; TRBD1 aligns across 7 bases. The ends lost 5 bases at V and 2 bases at J; junction bases unmatched: 8. Germline V CDR1 and CDR2: SGHTA, FQGNSA. The length of the CDR3 is 15 residues. CDR3 in amino acids: CASSLVDRAQETQYF. The CDR3 nucleotides read TGTGCCAGCAGCCTAGTAGACAGGGCACAAGAGACCCAGTACTTC.